The next 25 T cell receptor beta chains were all read from a single sample in a study of Ad26.COV2.S vaccination and SARS-CoV-2 variants (dated by TCRdb to the early 2020s). The treatment or condition label for this specimen denotes: around 19 received Ad26.COV2.S at low or high dose, single or two shots; about 5 received placebo; per-sample allocation not given. For vaccine and placebo recipients, repertoires were sequenced using samples collected on day 63 after the first injection. The library was generated by the immunoSEQ multiplex PCR assay. The table was pulled from immuneACCESS by TCRdb, which kept in-frame rearrangements only. Such tables lose some clones; where checked, under half of the loss comes from unresolved V genes, and the rest has no known cause. The sample has some 450,000 clones on record, 90% of them singletons. The top ten clones comprise approximately 4.3% of the sample.

Specimen: peripheral blood, collected in a trial of Ad26.COV2.S vaccine versus placebo. These receptors all come from a person aged 18-65 years who received the Ad26.COV2.S COVID-19 vaccine or a placebo.

This chain uses TRBV27 with TRBJ1-2; TRBD1 is a possible D gene (5 bases). Deletions cut 6 bases from V and 0 bases from J, with 11 bases between. The germline V gene encodes CDR1 MNHEY and CDR2 SMNVEV (reference sequence). The CDR3 has 14 residues. CDR3 bases: TGTGCCAGCAGCCTCCAGGGATCTAACTATGGCTACACCTTC. Amino acid sequence: CASSLQGSNYGYTF.

V and J are TRBV18 and TRBJ1-3; the D gene is possibly TRBD1 (5 bases). The V and J ends lost 3 bases and 0 bases respectively, with 15 bases between them. From germline, CDR1 is KGHSH and CDR2 LQKENI. The CDR3 sequence is 17 residues long. The CDR3 DNA follows: TGTGCCAGCTCACCTTATACCGGGACGCCCTCTGGAAACACCATATATTTT. It translates to CASSPYTGTPSGNTIYF.

As DNA, the CDR3 is TGTGCCACCAGTGATACGACAGGGGGCGACTATGGCTACACCTTC. Translated, it gives CATSDTTGGDYGYTF. This sequence joins TRBV24-1 and TRBJ1-2, with TRBD1 identical over 10 bases. The CDR3 sequence is 15 residues long. J lost 3 bases, V lost 3 bases, and 3 bases had no gene match. Germline loops: CDR1 KGHDR, CDR2 SFDVKD.

The chain links TRBV3-1 (or the pseudogene TRBV3-2) to TRBJ2-2, with D maybe TRBD2 (6 bases). The CDR3 is made up of 20 amino acids. V lost 1 base and J lost 0, with 21 bases in between. Germline CDR1 is LGHDT and CDR2 is YNNKEL (reference sequence). The CDR3 DNA reads as TGTGCCAGCAGCCAAGTTGGGAGAGGAGGGTTGAAACCGAACACCGGGGAGCTGTTTTTT. Amino acids: CASSQVGRGGLKPNTGELFF.

The chain employs TRBV5-1 and TRBJ2-7; TRBD1 aligns across 9 bases. Per the germline V gene, CDR1 is SGHRS and CDR2 is YFSETQ. The CDR3 totals 14 residues. The J segment lost 6 bases and the V segment lost 3 bases, leaving 7 bases of the junction unmatched. DNA for the CDR3: TGCGCCAGCAGCTCAGGGACAGGGCGAGGCGAGCAGTACTTC. Translation: CASSSGTGRGEQYF.

The chain employs TRBV14 and TRBJ2-3, with a possible D match to TRBD2 (6 bases). Germline V CDR1 and CDR2: SGHDN, FVKESK. The V end was cut by 1 base, the J end by 0 bases, with 11 bases between. The CDR3 sequence is 16 residues long. Written as DNA, the CDR3 is TGTGCCAGCAGCCAAGCGCAGCGGGCTAGCACAGATACGCAGTATTTT. Protein: CASSQAQRASTDTQYF. Full variable domain (rest looked up from reference TRBV14 and TRBJ2-3): EAGVTQFPSHSVIEKGQTVTLRCDPISGHDNLYWYRRVMGKEIKFLLHFVKESKQDESGMPNNRFLAERTGGTYSTLKVQPAELEDSGVYFCASSQAQRASTDTQYFGPGTRLTVL.

V is TRBV28 and J is TRBJ2-7, with D possibly being TRBD2 (7 bases). V lost 6 bases, J lost 0 bases, and 15 bases lay in between. CDR3 length: 15 amino acids. Germline V gene lookup returns CDR1 MDHEN and CDR2 SYDVKM. This chain's CDR3 is CASSREGGTSYEQYF. CDR3 nucleotide sequence: TGTGCCAGCAGCAGGGAGGGGGGTACCTCCTACGAGCAGTACTTC.

CDR3 loop: CASSLTTRGETQYF. The CDR3 DNA reads TGTGCCAGCAGTTTAACTACCCGGGGGGAGACCCAGTACTTC. The rearrangement joins TRBV28 to TRBJ2-5; possibly TRBD2 for D (6 bases). The CDR3 contains 14 residues. Germline-derived CDR1 and CDR2 are MDHEN and SYDVKM. Deletions cut 2 bases from V and 5 bases from J, with 12 bases between. Using reference TRBV28 and TRBJ2-5 for the parts outside the CDR3, the full variable domain is DVKVTQSSRYLVKRTGEKVFLECVQDMDHENMFWYRQDPGLGLRLIYFSYDVKMKEKGDIPEGYSVSREKKERFSLILESASTNQTSMYLCASSLTTRGETQYFGPGTRLLVL.

This clone appeared a few times. The chain recombines TRBV3-1 (or the pseudogene TRBV3-2) with TRBJ2-1; maybe TRBD2 (6 bases). Trimming cost V 0 bases and J 9 bases, with 12 bases left between them. This CDR3 is built from 14 residues. Looked up from germline, CDR1 is LGHDT and CDR2 is YNNKEL (reference sequence). The CDR3 reads CASSQDLSSGEQFF. Here the CDR3 DNA reads TGTGCCAGCAGCCAAGATTTGAGTAGCGGTGAGCAGTTCTTC.

This chain joins TRBV19 and TRBJ2-4; 8 nucleotides line up with TRBD1. This CDR3 is built from 15 residues. Trimming cost V 5 bases and J 4 bases; bases outside gene matches: 7. Germline V lookup: CDR1 LNHDA, CDR2 SQIVND (reference sequence). The CDR3 DNA sequence: TGTGCCAGTAGTCCGACCTGGACAGGGAAAAACATTCAGTACTTC. Encoded protein: CASSPTWTGKNIQYF.

The rearrangement joins TRBV7-2 to TRBJ2-2; the match to TRBD1 covers 8 bases. The CDR3 extends over 15 amino acids. Unmatched junction bases numbered 5, after V lost 3 bases and J lost 5 bases. The germline V gene encodes CDR1 SGHTA and CDR2 FQGNSA. The CDR3 nucleotides read TGTGCCAGCAGCTTCCAGGGGGCGATGACCGGGGAGCTGTTTTTT. Its translation is CASSFQGAMTGELFF. Drawing the rest from reference TRBV7-2 and TRBJ2-2, the complete variable domain is GAGVSQSPSNKVTEKGKDVELRCDPISGHTALYWYRQSLGQGLEFLIYFQGNSAPDKSGLPSDRFSAERTGGSVSTLTIQRTQQEDSAVYLCASSFQGAMTGELFFGEGSRLTVL.

The genes are TRBV19 and TRBJ2-1, with unresolved D. The V end was cut by 6 bases, the J end by 8 bases, with 14 bases between. Germline V gene lookup returns CDR1 LNHDA and CDR2 SQIVND (reference sequence). The CDR3 spans 13 residues. This CDR3 reads CASRTNQQDEQFF. As DNA, the CDR3 is TGTGCCAGTAGAACCAACCAGCAAGATGAGCAGTTCTTC.

The V gene is TRBV21-1, the J gene TRBJ2-7; TRBD2 was called by the table and not checked on the DNA. TRBV21-1 is listed as a pseudogene. The CDR3 totals 12 residues. In DNA, the CDR3 is TGTGCCAGCAGCAAAGCCCGGGGCGAGCAGTACTTC. It codes for CASSKARGEQYF.

The V gene is TRBV13, the J gene TRBJ2-1, with 14 bases that match TRBD2. This CDR3 contains 17 residues. Per germline, CDR1 PRHDT and CDR2 FYEKMQ (reference sequence). The V segment lost 5 bases and the J segment 10 bases; nucleotides outside the gene matches: 13. The CDR3 DNA is TGTGCCAGCAGCCCCTTCCTGACTAGCGGGAGGGCCGAAGAGCAGTTCTTC. Its protein product is CASSPFLTSGRAEEQFF.

The chain has TRBV5-1 and TRBJ2-3, with 13 bases fitting TRBD2. The V gene end was trimmed by 0 bases and the J gene end by 5 bases; junction bases not matched to a gene: 9. CDR3 size: 18 residues. CDR1 and CDR2 (germline): SGHRS, YFSETQ. CDR3 amino acids: CASSLEIGLAGVGDTQYF. CDR3 DNA: TGCGCCAGCAGCTTGGAGATTGGACTAGCGGGAGTAGGAGATACGCAGTATTTT.

In DNA form, the CDR3 reads TGCGCCAGCAGCCAACGTGGACAGCCGAACACCGGGGAGCTGTTTTTT. The encoded protein is CASSQRGQPNTGELFF. The gene calls are TRBV4-1 and TRBJ2-2; D might be TRBD1 (6 bases). The CDR3 consists of 16 residues. Germline values: CDR1 MGHRA, CDR2 YSYEKL. The V end was cut by 2 bases, the J end by 0 bases, with 10 bases between.

The chain uses TRBV18 and TRBJ2-7; TRBD2 agrees at 8 bases. The CDR3 spans 15 residues. In germline, CDR1 is KGHSH, CDR2 LQKENI. Losses at the gene ends were 0 bases for V and 1 base for J; bases not matched to a gene: 2. The CDR3 coding sequence is TGTGCCAGCTCACCACCGGGACTAGAATCCTACGAGCAGTACTTC. This codes for CASSPPGLESYEQYF.

The rearrangement joins TRBV28 to TRBJ1-2, with D maybe TRBD1 (6 bases). Per germline, CDR1 MDHEN and CDR2 SYDVKM. The CDR3 covers 18 residues. Trimming stripped 3 bases from V and 0 bases from J, with 20 bases between. The CDR3 protein is CASSLGGSTGTTNYGYTF. The CDR3 DNA follows: TGTGCCAGCAGTTTGGGGGGTTCGACAGGAACCACTAACTATGGCTACACCTTC.

In DNA, the CDR3 is TGCGCCAGCAGCCAACTGACAGTTAACTATGGCTACACCTTC. Protein sequence: CASSQLTVNYGYTF. The chain recombines TRBV4-1 with TRBJ1-2; TRBD1 might be the D (5 bases). The CDR3 loop spans 14 amino acids. The ends were cut back, 2 bases at V and 1 base at J, with 8 bases in the middle. The V gene's germline CDR1 is MGHRA and CDR2 YSYEKL.

The rearrangement links TRBV5-1 to TRBJ2-7, with 7 positions matching TRBD2. Germline V gene sequence: CDR1 SGHRS, CDR2 YFSETQ. V dropped 4 bases and J dropped 4; count of bases not matched to a gene: 5. The CDR3 runs to 13 residues. Written as DNA, the CDR3 is TGCGCCAGCAGCCCGGGAGCGGGATACGAGCAGTACTTC. Encoded protein: CASSPGAGYEQYF. Combining the CDR3 with reference TRBV5-1 and TRBJ2-7 gives the whole variable domain KAGVTQTPRYLIKTRGQQVTLSCSPISGHRSVSWYQQTPGQGLQFLFEYFSETQRNKGNFPGRFSGRQFSNSRSEMNVSTLELGDSALYLCASSPGAGYEQYFGPGTRLTVT.

This rearrangement joins TRBV6-4 to TRBJ2-1, with no clear D. The ends were cut back, 10 bases at V and 0 bases at J, with 13 bases in the middle. Germline CDR1 MRHNA, CDR2 SNTAGT. The length of the CDR3 is 14 residues. The CDR3 nucleotides are TGTGCCACCAAGCGAGATAGCTCCTACAATGAGCAGTTCTTC. Translated, it gives CATKRDSSYNEQFF.

J is TRBJ2-5 and V is TRBV9, with D perhaps TRBD1 or TRBD2 (5 bases each). Trimming removed 3 bases at V and 3 bases at J, with 9 bases between. The CDR3 contains 13 residues. Looked up from germline, CDR1 is SGDLS and CDR2 is YYNGEE. DNA of the CDR3: TGTGCCAGCAGCGACGGGACGGAAGAGACCCAGTACTTC. Protein: CASSDGTEETQYF.

This chain connects TRBV28 to TRBJ2-2; D gene ambiguous. Trimming stripped 4 bases from V and 2 bases from J, with 17 bases between. Germline CDR1 and CDR2: MDHEN and SYDVKM. The length of the CDR3 is 17 residues. DNA of the CDR3: TGTGCCAGCAGTTCCGCACCGACGGACCTTAACACCGGGGAGCTGTTTTTT. It encodes CASSSAPTDLNTGELFF. The complete variable domain, with remaining parts taken from reference TRBV28 and TRBJ2-2, reads DVKVTQSSRYLVKRTGEKVFLECVQDMDHENMFWYRQDPGLGLRLIYFSYDVKMKEKGDIPEGYSVSREKKERFSLILESASTNQTSMYLCASSSAPTDLNTGELFFGEGSRLTVL.

This clone was observed a single time. The chain couples TRBV15 to TRBJ2-3, with D possibly matching TRBD1 (6 bases). The germline V and J ends were trimmed by 0 bases and 3 bases, with 16 bases remaining between them. This CDR3 has 17 amino acids. Per germline, CDR1 LNHNV and CDR2 YYDKDF (reference sequence). The CDR3 coding sequence is TGTGCCACCAGCAGAGATATAGGGGGACGAATTACAGATACGCAGTATTTT. Amino acid sequence: CATSRDIGGRITDTQYF.

This rearrangement joins TRBV18 to TRBJ1-3, with D tentatively TRBD1 (6 bases). The length of the CDR3 is 15 residues. Trimming stripped 3 bases from V and 3 bases from J, with 12 bases between. In germline, CDR1 is KGHSH, CDR2 LQKENI. The DNA for the CDR3 is TGTGCCAGCTCACCCGCGGGGGCAGGTGGAAACACCATATATTTT. Its protein product is CASSPAGAGGNTIYF.